The entry below describes one T cell receptor beta chain. This record belongs to a study of radiotherapy plus CTLA-4 blockade in lung cancer. Trimming took off 3 bases at V and 0 bases at J, with 10 bases between the two ends. Germline values: CDR1 SGDLS, CDR2 YYNGEE. The CDR3 extends over 14 amino acids. Using immunoSEQ multiplex PCR, the repertoire was profiled, and TCRdb retains in-frame clones only, with some absent. The sample consists of about 48,000 clones, 75% to 90% of them appearing once. The clonotype was recovered from a human donor with non-small cell lung cancer that progressed on radiotherapy plus ipilimumab. Some clones in this sample may be carry-over from other donors' samples. The material sequenced was peripheral blood, taken from a patient treated with radiotherapy plus ipilimumab. The chain uses TRBV9 and TRBJ2-7, with D hard to call. In DNA form, the CDR3 reads TGTGCCAGCAGCGCCGATCTAAGCTCCTACGAGCAGTACTTC. Protein sequence: CASSADLSSYEQYF.